The 19 T cell receptor beta chains below come from one sample, sequenced in a study of T-cell reconstitution after alpha-beta-depleted transplantation in children. As it was prepared, the TCRbeta library received unique molecular identifiers. Using its own MiXCR run on the PCR reads, TCRdb lists one record per CDR3 protein. Seen here are hundreds of thousands of distinct CDR3 sequences, over 10% observed once, and the top ten hold about 2.2%. The source material was PBMCs, mostly from graft donor cells, sampled 360 days after TCRalphabeta/CD19-depleted stem cell transplant. All receptors derive from a male patient between 10 and 17 years old who had a stem cell transplant for acute myeloid leukemia, so the T cells may come from the graft donor.

This clonotype has ten or more counts. This chain links TRBV12-3 or TRBV12-4 with TRBJ1-2, with D perhaps matching TRBD1 (6 bases). The CDR3 has 13 residues. V was cut by 6 bases and J by 8 bases, with 16 bases left in between. The CDR3 DNA reads TGTGCCAGCAGACCGGGGACACCTCGAGGCTACACCTTC. It yields the protein CASRPGTPRGYTF.

This chain uses TRBV27 with TRBJ2-1; 9 bases align to TRBD1. Germline trimming cut 8 bases from V and 6 bases from J; bases unmatched to any gene: 8. This CDR3 spans 14 amino acids. Germline lookup yields CDR1 MNHEY and CDR2 SMNVEV (reference sequence). Here the CDR3 reads CASGKQGARNEQFF. The CDR3 DNA reads as TGTGCCAGCGGGAAACAGGGGGCTCGCAATGAGCAGTTCTTC.

This clonotype turned up a few times. The chain combines TRBV7-9 with TRBJ2-7, with D perhaps TRBD2 (5 bases). This CDR3 has 15 residues. Per the germline V gene, CDR1 is SEHNR and CDR2 is FQNEAQ (reference sequence). Between the trimmed V and J ends, which lost 4 bases and 5 bases, there was a span of 18 bases. CDR3 DNA sequence: TGTGCCAGCAGCTACCGATCCTGGGAGTCCCACGAGCAGTACTTC. It is translated as CASSYRSWESHEQYF.

This clonotype was detected a few times. V usage is TRBV12-3 or TRBV12-4 and J usage is TRBJ2-3, with D tentatively TRBD2 (5 bases). This CDR3 has 15 amino acids. Trimming took off 3 bases at V and 1 base at J, with 11 bases between the two ends. In DNA, the CDR3 is TGTGCCAGCAGTTTCCAGCGGCACGGCACAGATACGCAGTATTTT. Translating it yields CASSFQRHGTDTQYF.

This clonotype was seen a handful of times. The chain carries TRBV28 and TRBJ2-7, with 11 nucleotides matching TRBD2. The V segment lost 6 bases and the J segment 3 bases; nucleotides outside the gene matches: 7. The CDR3 is 15 residues long. Germline V gives CDR1 MDHEN, CDR2 SYDVKM. CDR3 amino acids: CASSSPTSGNYEQYF. The CDR3 DNA follows: TGTGCCAGCAGCTCGCCGACTAGCGGGAACTACGAGCAGTACTTC.

This clonotype has only a few counts. This chain joins TRBV6-2 or TRBV6-3 and TRBJ1-1; D ambiguous. The CDR3 is 16 amino acids. Trimming shortened V by 7 bases and J by 0 bases, and 18 bases separated the two germline ends. In germline, CDR1 is MNHEY, CDR2 SVGEGT. The CDR3 spells CASNLDAPTMNTEAFF. DNA of the CDR3: TGTGCCAGCAACTTGGATGCACCAACCATGAACACTGAAGCTTTCTTT.

The rearrangement joins TRBV4-3 to TRBJ2-7; D may match TRBD1 or TRBD2 (5 bases each). Per germline, CDR1 LGHNA and CDR2 YSLEER. V was trimmed by 4 bases and J by 0 bases, leaving 13 bases between them. CDR3 length equals 15 residues. The CDR3 DNA follows: TGCGCCAGCAGCCGTCTCGGGACCGACTCCTACGAGCAGTACTTC. Its protein is CASSRLGTDSYEQYF.

The chain links TRBV11-2 to TRBJ2-3, with 9 bases lining up with TRBD2. With V trimmed by 5 bases and J by 0 bases, 6 bases remained unmatched. The CDR3 is 16 amino acids. Germline V lookup: CDR1 SGHAT, CDR2 FQNNGV. The CDR3 is CASSPLAGYSTDTQYF. CDR3 DNA sequence: TGTGCCAGCAGCCCCCTAGCGGGATATAGCACAGATACGCAGTATTTT.

This clonotype appeared a few times. This chain links TRBV28 with TRBJ2-6, with D hard to call. This CDR3 has 16 residues. In germline, CDR1 is MDHEN, CDR2 SYDVKM. The V end was cut by 1 base, the J end by 0 bases, with 7 bases between. DNA for the CDR3: TGTGCCAGCAGTTTATACGGAATCTCTGGGGCCAACGTCCTGACTTTC. Residues: CASSLYGISGANVLTF.

The chain joins TRBV15 to TRBJ2-7; D remains ambiguous. Trimming shortened V by 1 base and J by 4 bases, and 8 bases separated the two germline ends. This CDR3 is built from 13 residues. The germline CDR1 and CDR2 sequences are LNHNV and YYDKDF (reference sequence). The CDR3 region has the DNA TGTGCCACCAGCAGAGGGCCGGTGTACGAGCAGTACTTC. It encodes CATSRGPVYEQYF.

The table lists this clonotype with many counts. The genes are TRBV29-1 and TRBJ2-7; 8 nucleotides match TRBD1. Trimming removed 5 bases from V and 7 bases from J; junction bases left unmatched: 19. CDR1 and CDR2 (germline): SQVTM, ANQGSEA. This CDR3 is 16 amino acids long. The CDR3 nucleotides are TGCAGCGTTTTAGGGGGGACAGGACGGGGAATCGGGGAGCAGTACTTC. Translated, it gives CSVLGGTGRGIGEQYF.

Many counts were recorded for this clonotype. The chain recombines TRBV2 with TRBJ2-7; D is unresolved. The V gene's germline CDR1 is SNHLY and CDR2 FYNNEI. The CDR3 loop spans 14 amino acids. Trimming removed 8 bases from V and 7 bases from J, with 21 bases in between. In nucleotides, the CDR3 is TGTGCCAGCCTCTACCGTCCCCCCGTTTGGGAGCAGTACTTC. Translated, it gives CASLYRPPVWEQYF. The entire variable domain, with the rest obtained from reference TRBV2 and TRBJ2-7, is as follows: EPEVTQTPSHQVTQMGQEVILRCVPISNHLYFYWYRQILGQKVEFLVSFYNNEISEKSEIFDDQFSVERPDGSNFTLKIRSTKLEDSAMYFCASLYRPPVWEQYFGPGTRLTVT.

V gene TRBV20-1 combines with J gene TRBJ2-3, with 7 positions matching TRBD2. J was trimmed by 2 bases and V by 3 bases; bases with no gene match: 5. Germline loops: CDR1 DFQATT, CDR2 SNEGSKA (reference sequence). The CDR3 contains 14 residues. In DNA, the CDR3 is TGCAGTGCTAGGCTTAGCGGGTCCACAGATACGCAGTATTTT. Protein: CSARLSGSTDTQYF.

This clonotype has more than one count but fewer than ten. This chain's CDR3 is CASSVLLAGDTQYF. In DNA, the CDR3 is TGTGCCAGCAGCGTACTGCTAGCGGGAGATACGCAGTATTTT. The rearrangement links TRBV9 to TRBJ2-3; 8 bases match TRBD2. Germline CDR1 SGDLS, CDR2 YYNGEE. This CDR3 spans 14 amino acids. J was trimmed by 5 bases and V by 1 base; bases with no gene match: 3.

V usage is TRBV6-1 and J usage is TRBJ2-1, with D hard to call. The ends were cut back, 7 bases at V and 3 bases at J, with 13 bases in the middle. Germline V gene sequence: CDR1 MNHNS, CDR2 SASEGT. The CDR3 is 14 residues long. CDR3 sequence reads: CASTTSPIYNEQFF. CDR3 DNA sequence: TGTGCCAGCACCACTTCCCCGATCTACAATGAGCAGTTCTTC.

This clonotype showed up just a few times. The chain has TRBV7-6 and TRBJ2-7; D remains ambiguous. V was trimmed by 1 base and J by 3 bases, leaving 10 bases between them. This CDR3 region has 14 residues. Germline values: CDR1 SGHVS, CDR2 FNYEAQ. In DNA form, the CDR3 reads TGTGCCAGCAGCTTAGAGGCGTTAGACTACGAGCAGTACTTC. The encoded protein is CASSLEALDYEQYF.

The CDR3 here is CASSYAGLETGELFF. CDR3 DNA: TGTGCCAGCAGTTATGCGGGACTAGAAACTGGGGAGCTGTTTTTT. V usage is TRBV6-2 or TRBV6-3 and J usage is TRBJ2-2; 8 bases agree with TRBD2. The CDR3 covers 15 residues. Trimming at V came to 3 bases and at J to 8 bases, leaving 8 bases not matched to a gene. CDR1 and CDR2 (germline): MNHEY, SVGEGT.

There are many counts of this clonotype. This chain links TRBV29-1 with TRBJ2-7; a weak D match, TRBD2 (6 bases). CDR1 is SQVTM and CDR2 is ANQGSEA in the germline V gene. V lost 7 bases and J 5 bases, leaving 18 bases between the germline ends. This CDR3 is 13 amino acids long. The chain's CDR3 is CSARAGALHEQYF. The CDR3 DNA sequence: TGCAGCGCTCGAGCGGGCGCCTTGCACGAGCAGTACTTC.

The rearrangement joins TRBV6-1 to TRBJ2-3; D possibly corresponds to TRBD1 (5 bases). Germline V gives CDR1 MNHNS, CDR2 SASEGT. V was shortened by 6 bases and J by 2 bases, with 15 bases between the two germline ends. This CDR3 is built from 15 residues. This CDR3 is CASRTAFEITDTQYF. CDR3 DNA sequence: TGTGCCAGCAGGACAGCTTTCGAAATCACAGATACGCAGTATTTT.